This note documents a single T cell receptor (beta chain) sequence. Its antigen is not identified. The sample originates from a study of T cell responses to AZD1222 COVID-19 vaccine. The study, taken as a whole, reports: A mostly white British donor set with more females was recruited, and clonal diversity was possibly underestimated. As reported, nearly half of all spike-specific TCRs target variant regions that are unmutated.

Measured with immunoSEQ multiplex PCR; TCRdb has only the in-frame clones, and not every one. The sample includes 150,000 to 200,000 clones, 90% to 95% of them seen just once. This specimen was peripheral blood, taken 28 days after the second AZD1222 dose. The receptor comes from an adult who received the AZD1222 COVID-19 vaccine.

The CDR3 DNA follows: TGCGCCAGCAGCTTGGACGAGGAGGGGACCCAGTACTTC. Protein sequence: CASSLDEEGTQYF. V and J are TRBV5-1 and TRBJ2-5; tentative D call: TRBD2 (6 bases). CDR3 length: 13 residues. Trimming removed 0 bases from V and 7 bases from J, with 10 bases in between. Germline V gives CDR1 SGHRS, CDR2 YFSETQ.